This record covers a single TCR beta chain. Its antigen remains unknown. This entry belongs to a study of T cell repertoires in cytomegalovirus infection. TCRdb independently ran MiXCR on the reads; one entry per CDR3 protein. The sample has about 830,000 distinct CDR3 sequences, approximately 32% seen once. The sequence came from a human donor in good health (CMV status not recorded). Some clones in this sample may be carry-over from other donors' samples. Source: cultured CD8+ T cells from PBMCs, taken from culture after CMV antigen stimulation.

The CDR3 loop is CATKLAGADEQYF. The CDR3 nucleotides are TGTGCCACCAAATTAGCAGGGGCGGACGAGCAGTACTTC. The chain has TRBV19 and TRBJ2-7, with a possible D match to TRBD1 (6 bases). Trimming took off 10 bases at V and 5 bases at J, with 18 bases between the two ends. The germline V gene encodes CDR1 LNHDA and CDR2 SQIVND (reference sequence). The CDR3 extends over 13 amino acids.